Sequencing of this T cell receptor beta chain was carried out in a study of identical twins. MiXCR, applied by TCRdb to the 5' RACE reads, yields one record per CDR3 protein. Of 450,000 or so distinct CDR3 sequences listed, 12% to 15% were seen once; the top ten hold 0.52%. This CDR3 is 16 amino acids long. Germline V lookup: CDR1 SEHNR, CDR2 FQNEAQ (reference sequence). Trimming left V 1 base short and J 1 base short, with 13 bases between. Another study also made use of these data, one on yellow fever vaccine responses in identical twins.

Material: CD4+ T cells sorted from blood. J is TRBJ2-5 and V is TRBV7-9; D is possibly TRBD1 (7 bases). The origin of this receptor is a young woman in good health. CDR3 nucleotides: TGTGCCAGCAGCTTAGTGGCAGGGGGGCTCCAAGAGACCCAGTACTTC. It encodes CASSLVAGGLQETQYF.